Sequencing of this TCR beta chain was carried out in a study of T cells in Graves' hyperthyroidism and ophthalmopathy. TCR beta CDR3 region amplification was performed from RNA transcripts. First-round RT-PCR targeting the TCR CDR3 was performed with the HTBI primer set. TCRdb re-derived calls from the multiplex PCR reads in MiXCR, one entry per CDR3 protein. Among around 250,000 distinct CDR3 sequences listed, 13% to 15% were seen once. This clonotype was counted ten times or more. Looked up from germline, CDR1 is SGHAT and CDR2 is FQDESV (reference sequence). V lost 2 bases, J lost 4 bases, and 10 bases lay in between. The CDR3 has 14 amino acids. Patients showing uncontrolled infection, other autoimmune disease, pregnancy or lactation were ineligible.

The sample was blood. This sequence was found in a middle-aged woman with Graves' hyperthyroidism that later progressed to Graves' ophthalmopathy. The chain is built from TRBV11-1 and TRBJ2-3; D may be TRBD2 (5 bases). CDR3: CASSLNEGPDTQYF. CDR3 bases: TGTGCCAGCAGCTTAAATGAGGGCCCAGATACGCAGTATTTT.